A single sample gave rise to the 5 T cell receptor beta chains below, sequenced in a study of T cells in Graves' hyperthyroidism and ophthalmopathy. The TCR beta CDR3 regions underwent amplification using RNA transcripts as the source. Using the HTBI primer set, a first-round RT-PCR was run on the TCR CDR3. TCRdb ran MiXCR on the multiplex PCR reads and lists one entry per CDR3 protein. Of roughly 570,000 distinct CDR3 sequences listed, around 16% are singletons. Specimen: blood. All receptors come from a young woman with Graves' hyperthyroidism.

The chain combines TRBV4-1 with TRBJ2-7, with 9 bases identical to TRBD1. The ends lost 1 base at V and 6 bases at J; junction bases unmatched: 10. The CDR3 is 16 residues long. CDR1 is MGHRA and CDR2 is YSYEKL in the germline V gene. CDR3 sequence reads: CASSQGGPGQGGEQYF. The CDR3, as DNA: TGCGCCAGCAGCCAAGGGGGTCCGGGACAGGGAGGCGAGCAGTACTTC.

This clonotype has ten or more counts. The J gene is TRBJ2-2, the V gene TRBV7-8; D may match TRBD1 or TRBD2 (5 bases each). CDR1 is SGHVS and CDR2 is FQNEAQ in the germline V gene. The V and J ends lost 5 bases and 3 bases respectively, with 16 bases between them. CDR3 size: 16 residues. As DNA, the CDR3 is TGTGCCAGCAGCCGAGGACTGAGACAGTACACCGGGGAGCTGTTTTTT. Translation: CASSRGLRQYTGELFF. Filled out from reference TRBV7-8 and TRBJ2-2, the complete variable domain reads GAGVSQSPRYKVAKRGQDVALRCDPISGHVSLFWYQQALGQGPEFLTYFQNEAQLDKSGLPSDRFFAERPEGSVSTLKIQRTQQEDSAVYLCASSRGLRQYTGELFFGEGSRLTVL.

J is TRBJ1-2 and V is TRBV6-5; D remains unclear. The germline V and J ends were trimmed by 2 bases and 1 base, with 11 bases remaining between them. The germline V gene encodes CDR1 MNHEY and CDR2 SVGAGI. The CDR3 length is 15 residues. In DNA form, the CDR3 reads TGTGCCAGCAGTTACGGGCAGAATATTAACTATGGCTACACCTTC. Protein sequence: CASSYGQNINYGYTF.

This clonotype has more than one count but fewer than ten. The CDR3 nucleotides are TGTGCCAGCAGTGACCTTCACACCGGGGAGCTGTTTTTT. It yields the protein CASSDLHTGELFF. The genes are TRBV6-1 and TRBJ2-2; D gene unclear. Trimming removed 3 bases from V and 3 bases from J, with 5 bases in between. The CDR3 runs to 13 residues. CDR1 and CDR2 (germline): MNHNS, SASEGT.

Here the CDR3 DNA reads TGTGCCAGCAGACAAAACCCCTCAGATACGCAGTATTTT. This translates into CASRQNPSDTQYF. The chain links TRBV28 to TRBJ2-3, with D unresolved. V was trimmed by 6 bases and J by 4 bases, leaving 11 bases between them. The CDR3 is made up of 13 amino acids. Germline V gene data show CDR1 as MDHEN and CDR2 as SYDVKM.